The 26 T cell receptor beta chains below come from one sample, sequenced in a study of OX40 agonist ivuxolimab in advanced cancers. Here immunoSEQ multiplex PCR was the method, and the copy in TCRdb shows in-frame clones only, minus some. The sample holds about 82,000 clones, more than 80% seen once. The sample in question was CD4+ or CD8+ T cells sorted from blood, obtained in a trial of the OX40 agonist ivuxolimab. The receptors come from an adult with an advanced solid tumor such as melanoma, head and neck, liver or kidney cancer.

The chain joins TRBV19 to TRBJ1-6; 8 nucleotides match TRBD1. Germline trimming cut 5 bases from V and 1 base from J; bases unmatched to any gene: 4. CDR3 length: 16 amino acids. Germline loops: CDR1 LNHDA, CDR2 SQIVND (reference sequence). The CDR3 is CASSGQGGSYNSPLHF. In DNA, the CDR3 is TGTGCCAGTAGTGGACAGGGAGGGTCCTATAATTCACCCCTCCACTTT.

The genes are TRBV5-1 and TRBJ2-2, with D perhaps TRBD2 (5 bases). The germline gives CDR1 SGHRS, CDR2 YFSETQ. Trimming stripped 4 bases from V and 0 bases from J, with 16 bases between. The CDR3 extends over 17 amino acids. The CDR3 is CASSPGLSRTNTGELFF. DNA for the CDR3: TGCGCCAGCAGCCCAGGACTCTCCCGTACGAACACCGGGGAGCTGTTTTTT.

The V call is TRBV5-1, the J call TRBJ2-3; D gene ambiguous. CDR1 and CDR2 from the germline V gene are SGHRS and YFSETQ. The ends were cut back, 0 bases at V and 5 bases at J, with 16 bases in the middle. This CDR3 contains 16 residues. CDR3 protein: CASSLEPTQTRDTQYF. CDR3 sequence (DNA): TGCGCCAGCAGCTTGGAACCCACACAAACCAGAGATACGCAGTATTTT.

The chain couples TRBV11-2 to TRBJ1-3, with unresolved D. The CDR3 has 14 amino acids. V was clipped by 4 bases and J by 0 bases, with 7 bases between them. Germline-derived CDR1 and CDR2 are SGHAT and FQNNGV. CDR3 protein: CASSSWNSGNTIYF. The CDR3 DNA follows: TGTGCCAGCAGCTCCTGGAACTCTGGAAACACCATATATTTT.

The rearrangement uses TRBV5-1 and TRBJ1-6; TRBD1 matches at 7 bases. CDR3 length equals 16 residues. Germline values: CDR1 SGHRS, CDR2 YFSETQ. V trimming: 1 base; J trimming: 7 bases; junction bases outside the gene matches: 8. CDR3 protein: CASSLLGAGGNSPLHF. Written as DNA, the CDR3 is TGCGCCAGCAGCTTGTTAGGGGCAGGGGGAAATTCACCCCTCCACTTT.

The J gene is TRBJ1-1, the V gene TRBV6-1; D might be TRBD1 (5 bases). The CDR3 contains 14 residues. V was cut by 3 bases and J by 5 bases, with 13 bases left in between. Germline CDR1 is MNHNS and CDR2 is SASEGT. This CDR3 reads CASSEWGRRTEAFF. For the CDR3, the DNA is TGTGCCAGCAGTGAGTGGGGCAGGAGGACTGAAGCTTTCTTT.

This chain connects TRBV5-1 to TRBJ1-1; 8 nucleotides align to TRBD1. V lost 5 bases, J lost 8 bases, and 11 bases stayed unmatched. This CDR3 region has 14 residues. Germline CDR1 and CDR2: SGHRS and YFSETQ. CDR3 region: CASRSTGAPSEAFF. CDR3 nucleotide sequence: TGCGCCAGCAGGTCGACAGGGGCCCCCAGCGAAGCTTTCTTT.

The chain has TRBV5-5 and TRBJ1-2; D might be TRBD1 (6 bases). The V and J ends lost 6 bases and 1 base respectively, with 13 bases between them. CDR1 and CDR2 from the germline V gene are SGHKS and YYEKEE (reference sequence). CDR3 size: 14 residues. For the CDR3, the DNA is TGTGCCAGCAAACTGGACAGAATTAACTATGGCTACACCTTC. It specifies CASKLDRINYGYTF.

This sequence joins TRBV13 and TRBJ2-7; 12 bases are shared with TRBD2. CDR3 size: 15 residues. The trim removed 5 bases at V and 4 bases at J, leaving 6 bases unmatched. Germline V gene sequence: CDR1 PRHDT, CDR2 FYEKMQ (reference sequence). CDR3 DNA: TGTGCCAGCAGCCCCCGGACTAGCGGGATATACGAGCAGTACTTC. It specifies CASSPRTSGIYEQYF.

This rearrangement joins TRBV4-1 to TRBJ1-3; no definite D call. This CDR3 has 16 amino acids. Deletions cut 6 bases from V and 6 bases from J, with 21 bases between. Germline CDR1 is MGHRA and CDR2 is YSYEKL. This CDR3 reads CASSREAPGSLNTIYF. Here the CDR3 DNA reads TGCGCCAGCAGTCGTGAGGCACCGGGATCTTTAAACACCATATATTTT.

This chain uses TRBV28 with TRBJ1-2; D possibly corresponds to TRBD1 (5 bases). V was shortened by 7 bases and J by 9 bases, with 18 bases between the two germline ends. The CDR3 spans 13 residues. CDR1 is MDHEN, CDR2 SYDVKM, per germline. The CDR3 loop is CASTPGGGSRYTF. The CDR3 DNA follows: TGTGCCAGCACCCCCGGGGGGGGAAGTCGCTACACCTTC.

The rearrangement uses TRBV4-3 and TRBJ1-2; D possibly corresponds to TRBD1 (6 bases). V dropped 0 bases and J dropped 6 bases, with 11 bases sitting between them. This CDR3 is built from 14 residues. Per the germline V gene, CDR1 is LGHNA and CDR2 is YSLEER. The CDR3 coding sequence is TGCGCCAGCAGCCAAGAACTGGGGGCGGATGGCTACACCTTC. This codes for CASSQELGADGYTF.

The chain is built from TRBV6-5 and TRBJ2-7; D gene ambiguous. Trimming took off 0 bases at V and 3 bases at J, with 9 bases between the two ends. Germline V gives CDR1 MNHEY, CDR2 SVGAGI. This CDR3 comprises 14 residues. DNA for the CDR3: TGTGCCAGCAGTTACTCGCTACTCCTCTACGAGCAGTACTTC. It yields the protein CASSYSLLLYEQYF.

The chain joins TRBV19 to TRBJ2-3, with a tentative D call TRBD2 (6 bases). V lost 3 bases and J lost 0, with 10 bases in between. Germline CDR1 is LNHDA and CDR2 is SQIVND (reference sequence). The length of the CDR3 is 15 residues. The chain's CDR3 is CASSIGTGSTDTQYF. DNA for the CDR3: TGTGCCAGTAGTATCGGGACTGGAAGCACAGATACGCAGTATTTT.

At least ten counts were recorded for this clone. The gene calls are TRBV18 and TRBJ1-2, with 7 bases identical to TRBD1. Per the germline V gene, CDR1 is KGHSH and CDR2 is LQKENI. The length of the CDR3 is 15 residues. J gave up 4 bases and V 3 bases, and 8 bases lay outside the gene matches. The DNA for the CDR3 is TGTGCCAGCTCACCGTCCCGGGACAGCGTCTATGGCTACACCTTC. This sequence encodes CASSPSRDSVYGYTF.

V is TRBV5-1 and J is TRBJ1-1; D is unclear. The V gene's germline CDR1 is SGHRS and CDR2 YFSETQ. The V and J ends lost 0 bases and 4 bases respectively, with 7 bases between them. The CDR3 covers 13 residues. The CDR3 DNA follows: TGCGCCAGCAGCTTGGATTGGGTCACTGAAGCTTTCTTT. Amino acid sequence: CASSLDWVTEAFF.

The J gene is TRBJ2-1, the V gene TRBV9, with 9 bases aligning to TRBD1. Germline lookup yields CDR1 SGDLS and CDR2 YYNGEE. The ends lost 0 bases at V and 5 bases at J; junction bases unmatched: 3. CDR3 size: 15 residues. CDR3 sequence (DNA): TGTGCCAGCAGCGTAGCTGGGACAGGGCACAATGAGCAGTTCTTC. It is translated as CASSVAGTGHNEQFF.

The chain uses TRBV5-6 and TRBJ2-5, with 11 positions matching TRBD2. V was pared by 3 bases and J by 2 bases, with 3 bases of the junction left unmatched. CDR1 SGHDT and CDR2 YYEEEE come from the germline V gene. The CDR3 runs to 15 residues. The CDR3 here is CASSSVAGGQETQYF. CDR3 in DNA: TGTGCCAGCAGCTCAGTAGCGGGGGGGCAAGAGACCCAGTACTTC.

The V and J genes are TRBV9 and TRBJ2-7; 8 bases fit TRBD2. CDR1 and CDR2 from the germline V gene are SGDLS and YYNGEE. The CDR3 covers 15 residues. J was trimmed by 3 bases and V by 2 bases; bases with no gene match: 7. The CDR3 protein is CASSVGGLAGYEQYF. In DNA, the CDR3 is TGTGCCAGCAGCGTCGGAGGACTAGCCGGCTACGAGCAGTACTTC.

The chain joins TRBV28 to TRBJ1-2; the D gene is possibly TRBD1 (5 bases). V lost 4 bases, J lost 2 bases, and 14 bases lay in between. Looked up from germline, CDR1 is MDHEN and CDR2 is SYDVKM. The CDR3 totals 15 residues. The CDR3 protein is CASSWVGVENYGYTF. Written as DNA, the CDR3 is TGTGCCAGCAGTTGGGTGGGGGTGGAGAACTATGGCTACACCTTC.

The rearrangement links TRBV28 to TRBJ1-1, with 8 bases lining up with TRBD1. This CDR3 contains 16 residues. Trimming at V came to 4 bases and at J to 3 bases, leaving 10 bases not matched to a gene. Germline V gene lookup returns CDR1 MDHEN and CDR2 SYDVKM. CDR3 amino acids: CASSSPRTGRDTEAFF. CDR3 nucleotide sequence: TGTGCCAGCAGTTCACCTCGGACAGGGAGGGACACTGAAGCTTTCTTT.

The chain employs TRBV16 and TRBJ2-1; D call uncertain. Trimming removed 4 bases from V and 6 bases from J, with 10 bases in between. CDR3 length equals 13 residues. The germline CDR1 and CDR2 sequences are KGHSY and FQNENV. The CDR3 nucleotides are TGTGCCAGCAGCCCGGAGCTGGGCAATGAGCAGTTCTTC. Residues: CASSPELGNEQFF.

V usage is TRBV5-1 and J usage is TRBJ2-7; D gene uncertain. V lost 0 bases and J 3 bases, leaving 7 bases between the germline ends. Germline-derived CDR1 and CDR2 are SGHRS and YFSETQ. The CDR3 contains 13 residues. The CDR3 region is CASSLDPVYEQYF. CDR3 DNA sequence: TGCGCCAGCAGCTTGGATCCAGTCTACGAGCAGTACTTC.

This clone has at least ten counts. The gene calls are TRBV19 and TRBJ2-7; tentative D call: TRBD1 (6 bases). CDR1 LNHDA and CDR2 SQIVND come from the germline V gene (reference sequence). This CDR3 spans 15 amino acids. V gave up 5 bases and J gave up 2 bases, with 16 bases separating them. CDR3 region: CASSHELTGPYEQYF. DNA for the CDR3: TGTGCCAGTAGTCACGAACTTACAGGGCCCTACGAGCAGTACTTC.

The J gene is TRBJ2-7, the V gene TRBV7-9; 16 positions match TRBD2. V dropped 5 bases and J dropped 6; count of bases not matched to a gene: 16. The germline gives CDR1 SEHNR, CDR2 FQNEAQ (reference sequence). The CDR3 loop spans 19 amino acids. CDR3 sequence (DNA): TGTGCCAGCAGCCAGGGACTAGCGGGGGGGCCCCCTAGTCTAGGCGAGCAGTACTTC. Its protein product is CASSQGLAGGPPSLGEQYF. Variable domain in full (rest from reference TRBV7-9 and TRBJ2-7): DTGVSQNPRHKITKRGQNVTFRCDPISEHNRLYWYRQTLGQGPEFLTYFQNEAQLEKSRLLSDRFSAERPKGSFSTLEIQRTEQGDSAMYLCASSQGLAGGPPSLGEQYFGPGTRLTVT.

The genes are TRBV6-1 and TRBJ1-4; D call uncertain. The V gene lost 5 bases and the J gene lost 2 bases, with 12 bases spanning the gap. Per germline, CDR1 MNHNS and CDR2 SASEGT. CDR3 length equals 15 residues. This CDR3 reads CASSSLRSTNEKLFF. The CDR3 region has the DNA TGTGCCAGCAGTTCGCTGAGGTCTACTAATGAAAAACTGTTTTTT.